A single sample gave rise to the 14 T cell receptor beta chains below, sequenced in a study of tumor and adjacent non-tumor tissue in lung cancer. TCRbeta libraries were built with three rounds of nested PCR, modified from ARM-PCR. TCRdb re-analysed the multiplex PCR reads in MiXCR, keeping a single row per CDR3 protein. The table has fewer than 85,000 distinct CDR3 sequences, around three quarters seen once. No cell sorting was done before RNA was extracted from the tissue. Sequencing was done on a sample of lung tumor tissue. The origin of the receptors is a man aged 55 to 70 with non-small cell lung cancer.

A note on this clonotype: The junction shows a germline mismatch at one end, possibly a read error. The chain recombines TRBV11-1 with TRBJ2-7; D is possibly TRBD1 (7 bases). CDR3 length equals 15 residues. Germline lookup yields CDR1 SGHAT and CDR2 FQDESV (reference sequence). The CDR3, as DNA: TGTGCCAGCAGCTTAGACCAGGGGGGCTGCTACGAGCACTATTTC. Encoded protein: CASSLDQGGCYEHYF.

The V gene is TRBV28, the J gene TRBJ1-2; D call uncertain. V lost 2 bases to trimming and J lost 4 bases, with 8 bases between them. CDR3 length: 13 residues. Germline lookup yields CDR1 MDHEN and CDR2 SYDVKM. CDR3 region: CASSLPRGYGYTF. CDR3 nucleotides: TGTGCCAGCAGTTTACCGCGCGGCTATGGCTACACCTTC.

This sequence joins TRBV20-1 and TRBJ2-7, with D perhaps matching TRBD1 (6 bases). The CDR3 covers 12 residues. Germline V gives CDR1 DFQATT, CDR2 SNEGSKA (reference sequence). The CDR3 bases are TGCACTGCGAGGGACAAACCCAACGAGCAGTACTTC. The encoded protein is CTARDKPNEQYF.

The chain combines TRBV29-1 with TRBJ2-1; 8 bases agree with TRBD2. This CDR3 contains 13 residues. Per the germline V gene, CDR1 is SQVTM and CDR2 is ANQGSEA. V was pared by 6 bases and J by 10 bases, with 11 bases of the junction left unmatched. CDR3 loop: CSVRSAGVGEQFF. The CDR3 bases are TGCAGCGTGAGATCAGCGGGAGTCGGGGAGCAGTTCTTC.

The chain carries TRBV28 and TRBJ2-2; tentative D call: TRBD1 (5 bases). Trimming cost V 6 bases and J 1 base, with 6 bases left between them. The CDR3 runs 13 residues. CDR1 and CDR2 (germline): MDHEN, SYDVKM. The CDR3 sequence: CASSGQNTGELFF. CDR3 sequence (DNA): TGTGCCAGCAGCGGACAGAACACCGGGGAGCTGTTTTTT. Variable domain in full (rest from reference TRBV28 and TRBJ2-2): DVKVTQSSRYLVKRTGEKVFLECVQDMDHENMFWYRQDPGLGLRLIYFSYDVKMKEKGDIPEGYSVSREKKERFSLILESASTNQTSMYLCASSGQNTGELFFGEGSRLTVL.

This clonotype has a single count. A read error may produce the germline difference seen at one junction end. The chain joins TRBV20-1 to TRBJ1-5, with 7 bases that match TRBD1. The CDR3 loop spans 17 amino acids. Germline V gene sequence: CDR1 DFQATT, CDR2 SNEGSKA (reference sequence). The CDR3 coding sequence is TGCTGTGCTAGCCGCCAGACAGGGACTTATAGCAATCAGCCCGAGCATTTT. It is translated as CCASRQTGTYSNQPEHF.

The chain recombines TRBV20-1 with TRBJ2-7; 9 positions match TRBD2. CDR3 length equals 15 residues. The V gene's germline CDR1 is DFQATT and CDR2 SNEGSKA (reference sequence). Germline trimming cut 2 bases from V and 6 bases from J; bases unmatched to any gene: 11. CDR3 sequence reads: CSARLAGGPKFEQYF. Written as DNA, the CDR3 is TGCAGTGCTAGATTGGCGGGAGGGCCGAAGTTCGAGCAGTACTTC.

This clonotype was found many times. The CDR3 loop is CASSYMTGGYEQYF. For the CDR3, the DNA is TGTGCCAGCAGTTATATGACAGGGGGCTACGAGCAGTACTTC. The chain has TRBV6-5 and TRBJ2-7, with TRBD1 matching 9 bases. The CDR3 is 14 residues long. In germline, CDR1 is MNHEY, CDR2 SVGAGI. With 3 bases clipped from V and 3 bases from J, the junction kept 3 bases outside the gene matches.

This rearrangement joins TRBV6-5 to TRBJ2-3, with D unclear. The CDR3 is 16 residues long. V lost 0 bases and J lost 4, with 14 bases in between. CDR1 is MNHEY, CDR2 SVGAGI, per germline. The CDR3 nucleotides read TGTGCCAGCAGTTACTCGACTTCCCCAGGTGCAGATACGCAGTATTTT. As protein: CASSYSTSPGADTQYF.

Comment on this clonotype: A much larger clone sits a single nucleotide away, making a read error possible. V is TRBV7-8 and J is TRBJ2-7, with TRBD2 as a possible D gene (5 bases). The CDR3 has 14 residues. Germline V lookup: CDR1 SGHVS, CDR2 FQNEAQ. The CDR3 here is CAGSLARTSYEQYF. The CDR3 DNA reads as TGTGCCGGCAGCTTAGCGCGGACCTCTTACGAGCAGTACTTC.

The sample holds one count of this clonotype. Mismatch with germline at one junction end may stem from a read error. The J gene is TRBJ2-6, the V gene TRBV5-5, with D possibly called TRBD1 or TRBD2 (6 bases each). CDR1 is SGHKS and CDR2 is YYEKEE in the germline V gene (reference sequence). The CDR3 sequence is 15 residues long. CDR3 coding DNA: TGTGCCAGCAGATTGGCGGGGTCGGGGGCCGACGTCCTGACTTTC. Protein sequence: CASRLAGSGADVLTF.

The rearrangement uses TRBV20-1 and TRBJ1-5; the D is unclear. Germline values: CDR1 DFQATT, CDR2 SNEGSKA (reference sequence). V lost 6 bases and J lost 1, with 16 bases in between. This CDR3 has 15 residues. CDR3 bases: TGCAGTGCGGGAATTCCCCCCCGCAGCAATCAGCCCCAGCATTTT. Translating it yields CSAGIPPRSNQPQHF.

A single count supports this clonotype. The germline gene is not matched at one end of the junction; a read error may be the cause. The chain joins TRBV6-5 to TRBJ2-2; the D is unclear. Germline V gene sequence: CDR1 MNHEY, CDR2 SVGAGI. The CDR3 totals 14 residues. The CDR3 sequence is CDSSHSPASGELFF. DNA for the CDR3: TGTGACAGCAGTCACTCGCCAGCGAGCGGGGAGCTGTTTTTT.

With regard to this clonotype: The junction and the germline gene differ at one end; a read error may be behind it. The chain has TRBV6-5 and TRBJ2-7; the match to TRBD1 covers 7 bases. Germline V gene lookup returns CDR1 MNHEY and CDR2 SVGAGI. This CDR3 contains 13 residues. The CDR3 protein is CASCYSRDSGQYF. The DNA of the CDR3 is TGTGCCAGCTGTTACAGTCGGGACAGTGGGCAGTACTTC.